This section outlines one TCR beta chain sequence together with its context. The data were obtained in a study of blood T cell repertoires in COVID-19. Study information: The United States, Italy and Spain provided the acute and convalescent COVID-19 samples. T cells, B-cell-depleted T cells, or PBMCs provided the cDNA or gDNA that served as material.

As originally analysed: It was from reference gene primer amplification that nucleated cell counts were estimated. Assay used: immunoSEQ multiplex PCR; TCRdb lists only in-frame clones, some missing. For V, J and clone size, that table is used; D and trimming come from the DNA. The sample consists of over 65,000 clones, around 86% of them appearing once. This CDR3 has 17 residues. Germline V gives CDR1 LNHNV, CDR2 YYDKDF (reference sequence). With V trimmed by 1 base and J by 7 bases, 12 bases remained unmatched. Specimen: peripheral blood. The receptor was derived from a middle-aged man with active or convalescent COVID-19. V and J are TRBV15 and TRBJ2-7; 11 bases are shared with TRBD1. CDR3 region: CATSRGVGGQGAREQYF. CDR3 in DNA: TGTGCCACCAGCAGAGGGGTTGGCGGACAGGGGGCGCGGGAGCAGTACTTC.